The entry below gives a single T cell receptor (beta chain) sequence along with its context. The data belong to a study of T cells in Graves' hyperthyroidism and ophthalmopathy. The CDR3 runs to 13 residues. Trimming took off 4 bases at V and 0 bases at J, with 6 bases between the two ends. CDR1 and CDR2 (germline): WNHNN, SYGVQD (reference sequence). From RNA transcripts, TCR beta CDR3 regions were amplified. A set of HTBI primers served as the primers for a first-round RT-PCR of the TCR CDR3. MiXCR, applied by TCRdb to the multiplex PCR reads, yields one record per CDR3 protein. The sample lists hundreds of thousands of distinct CDR3 sequences, about 15% occurring once.

V is TRBV10-1 and J is TRBJ2-5, with no clear D. Sequencing was carried out using blood. This TCR came from a woman between 18 and 30 years old with Graves' hyperthyroidism. CDR3 in amino acids: CASSGLDQETQYF. In DNA, the CDR3 is TGCGCCAGCAGTGGTTTAGACCAAGAGACCCAGTACTTC.